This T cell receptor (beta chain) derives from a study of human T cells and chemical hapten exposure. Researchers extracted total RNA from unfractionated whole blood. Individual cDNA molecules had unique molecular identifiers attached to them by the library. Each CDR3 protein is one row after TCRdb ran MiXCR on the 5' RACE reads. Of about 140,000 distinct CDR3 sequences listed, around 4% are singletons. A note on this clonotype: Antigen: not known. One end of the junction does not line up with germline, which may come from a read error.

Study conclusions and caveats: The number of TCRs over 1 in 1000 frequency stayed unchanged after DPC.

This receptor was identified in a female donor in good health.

CDR3: CASSSPGQNSNQPQHF. The CDR3 coding sequence is TGTGCCAGCTCATCACCGGGGCAGAACAGCAATCAGCCCCAGCATTTT. The gene calls are TRBV18 and TRBJ1-5, with D tentatively TRBD1 (5 bases). The CDR3 consists of 16 residues. Germline V gene data show CDR1 as KGHSH and CDR2 as LQKENI.